This TCR beta chain was sequenced for a study of T cell responses to AZD1222 COVID-19 vaccine (TCRdb year 2021). Concerning the study at large: AZD1222 recipients with second doses at about 4 weeks or about 12 weeks were pooled, because spike-specific TCR depth and breadth did not differ between schedules. A total of about 230 trial participants underwent TCR sequencing, of whom 200 to 220 received two doses of AZD1222 and 26 received two doses of the MenACWY control vaccine. Enrollment into the trials was organized by age into subgroups of 18-55, 56-69 and 70-plus years, and those subgroups contained approximately 150, 30 and 60 TCR-sequenced participants, respectively. Here is what the overall study found, with its caveats: In the small 56-69-year group, the increase in depth fell short of significance, most likely because of low power. Because no day 14 peak-response samples were available, the repertoires could be characterized only after the peak T cell response. Participants were mostly white British, with more females than males. The authors suggested clonal diversity may have been underestimated. Reportedly, close to half of the unique spike-specific TCRs recognized epitopes lying outside the regions that are mutated in the B.1.351 and B.1.1.7 variants. After two AZD1222 doses, both the breadth and the depth of spike-specific TCRs were significantly higher than at day 0 and than in MenACWY recipients. Conclusions about previously exposed vaccinees are limited because only 5 or 6 AZD1222 recipients were SARS-CoV-2 seropositive at baseline. The vaccine-associated CD4 TCRs covered the entire spike protein, and the dominant responses fell in regions 160-218 and 743-854.

This specimen's time point label, interpreted: baseline before first vaccination. The vaccinee samples were drawn from two UK trials, COV001 and COV002, one of which was a single-blind randomized controlled phase 2/3 trial testing AZD1222 (ChAdOx1 nCoV-19) in healthy adults. Trial participant PBMC samples were collected at day 0 and day 28 after the second dose for TCRbeta chain sequencing. The CDR3 regions of human TCRbeta chains were subjected to immunosequencing. The authors' pipeline ran thus. TCRs in the repertoires were compared against a reference library of SARS-CoV-2-specific TCRs that had been generated with the MIRA antigen-specificity platform. Breadth was defined as the fraction of unique TCRs that were SARS-CoV-2-associated, and depth was defined as the fraction of total T cells that were SARS-CoV-2-associated. Each spike-specific TCR was assigned to its reactive spike region and to a CD4 or CD8 class using the MIRA data. Log10-transformed breadth and depth values were compared by one-way ANOVA with Sidak's multiple comparisons tests. Drawn from immuneACCESS, this table holds only the in-frame rearrangements with V and J called that TCRdb kept. Clones are partly lost; checked studies trace under half to an unresolved V gene and leave the rest unexplained. From that table come the V and J calls and clone size; the DNA was used to work out D and trimming. The sample table holds 180,000 or so clones, of which approximately 94% were seen once. Clones ranked in the top ten supply about 0.6% of the sample.

Worth noting for this clone: Its antigen target is currently unknown. No base qualities exist here, and no much larger clone lies one base off it.

V gives up 0 bases and J gives up 5 bases, and the segment between their germline ends measures 14 bases. The CDR3 goes from the cysteine to the phenylalanine over 15 residues. Only the CDR3 DNA is retained, 45 bases long and in frame from the first base. Taken from the germline V gene, the CDR1 and CDR2 loops are SGHRS and YFSETQ. The sample in question was peripheral blood, obtained on day 0 of AZD1222 vaccination. This chain is built from TRBV5-1 and TRBJ1-1; D gene: possibly TRBD1, on 5 matching bases. This sequence originates from an adult in good health. The DNA sequence follows: TGCGCCAGCAGCTTGGGACAGCGGCGAGATACTGAAGCTTTCTTT. Translated, it reads CASSLGQRRDTEAFF.